Listed below are T cell receptor beta chains from one sample, sequenced in a study of shared clonotypes between healthy human individuals. Clones were read by immunoSEQ multiplex PCR, and TCRdb kept only the in-frame ones, dropping some. The sample includes under 600,000 clones, about 98% of them seen just once. Specimen: naive CD8+ T cells sorted from blood. The receptors stem from a man aged 25-45 years in good health. The CDR3 runs from the conserved cysteine through the conserved F or W. Fields, in order: J gene, CDR3 length, D gene, V gene, CDR3 protein, CDR3 DNA. A D gene is named only where the DNA matches it firmly.

j_call: TRBJ2-7; cdr3_length: 16; d_call: NA; v_call: TRBV10-3; cdr3_aa: CAHASLEGATGYEQYF; cdr3_nt: TGTGCCCACGCGAGCCTGGAGGGGGCAACGGGTTACGAGCAGTACTTC
j_call: TRBJ2-2; cdr3_length: 15; d_call: NA; v_call: TRBV4-3; cdr3_aa: CASSQDKGTPRELFF; cdr3_nt: TGCGCCAGCAGCCAAGATAAGGGGACTCCCCGGGAGCTGTTTTTT
j_call: TRBJ2-7; cdr3_length: 15; d_call: NA; v_call: TRBV4-1; cdr3_aa: CASSQDRGSRREQYF; cdr3_nt: TGCGCCAGCAGCCAAGATAGGGGGAGCCGGAGAGAGCAGTACTTC
j_call: TRBJ1-5; cdr3_length: 15; d_call: NA; v_call: TRBV28; cdr3_aa: CASSPTVQGMQPQHF; cdr3_nt: TGTGCCAGCAGTCCCACGGTTCAGGGGATGCAGCCCCAGCATTTT
j_call: TRBJ2-1; cdr3_length: 12; d_call: NA; v_call: TRBV29-1; cdr3_aa: CSVGGTYNEQFF; cdr3_nt: TGCAGCGTTGGAGGTACCTACAATGAGCAGTTCTTC
j_call: TRBJ2-5; cdr3_length: 15; d_call: TRBD1; v_call: TRBV30; cdr3_aa: CAWSEGTGIRETQYF; cdr3_nt: TGTGCCTGGAGTGAGGGGACAGGGATAAGGGAGACCCAGTACTTC
j_call: TRBJ2-7; cdr3_length: 14; d_call: TRBD2; v_call: TRBV7-6; cdr3_aa: CASSLLLAAYEQYF; cdr3_nt: TGTGCCAGCAGCTTACTACTAGCGGCATACGAGCAGTACTTC
j_call: TRBJ1-1; cdr3_length: 12; d_call: NA; v_call: TRBV6-5; cdr3_aa: CASRGTQTEAFF; cdr3_nt: TGTGCCAGCAGAGGGACTCAGACTGAAGCTTTCTTT
j_call: TRBJ2-5; cdr3_length: 16; d_call: NA; v_call: TRBV18; cdr3_aa: CASSPGSLEGSRTQYF; cdr3_nt: TGTGCCAGCTCACCAGGTTCCCTGGAGGGGTCCCGGACCCAGTACTTC
j_call: TRBJ2-5; cdr3_length: 18; d_call: TRBD2; v_call: TRBV7-9; cdr3_aa: CASSLVSSGSLYQETQYF; cdr3_nt: TGTGCCAGCAGCTTAGTTTCTAGCGGGAGCCTCTATCAAGAGACCCAGTACTTC
j_call: TRBJ1-3; cdr3_length: 16; d_call: TRBD1; v_call: TRBV7-9; cdr3_aa: CASSISGTGVRNTIYF; cdr3_nt: TGTGCCAGCAGCATATCCGGGACAGGAGTAAGAAACACCATATATTTT
j_call: TRBJ2-1; cdr3_length: 20; d_call: TRBD2; v_call: TRBV12-5; cdr3_aa: CASGLIAGLAASGPYNEQFF; cdr3_nt: TGTGCTAGTGGCCTAATTGCCGGACTAGCGGCCTCTGGACCCTACAATGAGCAGTTCTTC
j_call: TRBJ1-3; cdr3_length: 17; d_call: TRBD1; v_call: TRBV29-1; cdr3_aa: CSVGLDRGQSGGNTIYF; cdr3_nt: TGCAGCGTGGGGCTGGACAGGGGGCAATCCGGAGGAAACACCATATATTTT
j_call: TRBJ2-5; cdr3_length: 15; d_call: NA; v_call: TRBV9; cdr3_aa: CASSQLGAVQETQYF; cdr3_nt: TGTGCCAGCAGCCAGCTTGGGGCAGTTCAAGAGACCCAGTACTTC
j_call: TRBJ2-1; cdr3_length: 15; d_call: TRBD2; v_call: TRBV9; cdr3_aa: CASSVGTSAYNEQFF; cdr3_nt: TGTGCCAGCAGCGTAGGGACTAGCGCTTACAATGAGCAGTTCTTC
j_call: TRBJ2-1; cdr3_length: 15; d_call: TRBD1; v_call: TRBV13; cdr3_aa: CASSLGETGDYEQFF; cdr3_nt: TGTGCCAGCAGCTTAGGGGAGACAGGGGATTATGAGCAGTTCTTC